This TCR beta chain was recorded in a study of T cells in tuberculosis. Overall study: Sequenced TCRs come from CD1B-GMM tetramer-binding T cells.

Germline V gene lookup returns CDR1 SNHLY and CDR2 FYNNEI. Trimming stripped 8 bases from V and 1 base from J, with 8 bases between. This CDR3 is 12 amino acids long. This sample's time point: new active TB diagnosis, blood taken before or within 7 days of starting treatment. Included patients were adults of at least 18, HIV-seronegative, South African. Repertoires were generated with immunoSEQ multiplex PCR, while TCRdb's copy carries only in-frame clones and drops some. The sample holds 20,000 to 25,000 clones, roughly 84% seen once. The sample here was PBMCs, taken at tuberculosis diagnosis. The rearrangement links TRBV2 to TRBJ1-1; D unresolved. The sequence came from an adult with tuberculosis. The CDR3 loop reads CASGPTNTEAFF. The CDR3 DNA reads as TGTGCCAGCGGGCCAACGAACACTGAAGCTTTCTTT. The whole variable domain, remainder taken from reference TRBV2 and TRBJ1-1, is EPEVTQTPSHQVTQMGQEVILRCVPISNHLYFYWYRQILGQKVEFLVSFYNNEISEKSEIFDDQFSVERPDGSNFTLKIRSTKLEDSAMYFCASGPTNTEAFFGQGTRLTVV.